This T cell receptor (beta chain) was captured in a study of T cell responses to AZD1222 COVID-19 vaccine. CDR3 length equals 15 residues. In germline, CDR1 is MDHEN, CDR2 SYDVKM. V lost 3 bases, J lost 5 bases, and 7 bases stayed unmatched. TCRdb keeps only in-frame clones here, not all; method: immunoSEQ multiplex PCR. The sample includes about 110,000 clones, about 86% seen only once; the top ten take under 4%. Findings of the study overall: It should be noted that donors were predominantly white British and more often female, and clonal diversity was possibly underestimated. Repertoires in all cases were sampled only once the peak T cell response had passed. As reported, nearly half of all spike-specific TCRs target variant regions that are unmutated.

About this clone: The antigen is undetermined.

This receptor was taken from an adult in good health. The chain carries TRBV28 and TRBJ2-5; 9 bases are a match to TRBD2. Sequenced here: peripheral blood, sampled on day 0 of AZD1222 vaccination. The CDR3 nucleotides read TGTGCCAGCAGTTTTGCAGCGGGGGGCGAGGAGACCCAGTACTTC. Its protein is CASSFAAGGEETQYF.